Listed here are 21 T cell receptor beta chains from one sample, sequenced in a study of shared clonotypes between healthy human individuals. The naive CD8 subset, CD45RO-negative cells positively selected for CCR7, excluded terminally differentiated effector memory CD45RA+ cells. Profiled with immunoSEQ multiplex PCR; TCRdb holds only in-frame clones, not every one. Among around 650,000 clones, about 96% were seen once, and the ten largest hold less than 0.13%. The sequenced sample was naive CD8+ T cells sorted from blood. The source is a woman aged 30 to 39 in good health.

V is TRBV10-2 and J is TRBJ2-3, with TRBD2 matching 9 bases. The CDR3 length is 14 residues. V gave up 10 bases and J gave up 5 bases; unmatched junction bases: 10. Germline V gene sequence: CDR1 WSHSY, CDR2 SAAADI. The chain's CDR3 is CATREAGGLDTQYF. The CDR3 DNA reads as TGCGCCACCCGCGAAGCGGGAGGACTAGATACGCAGTATTTT.

The V call is TRBV11-2, the J call TRBJ1-1; D might be TRBD1 (6 bases). Per the germline V gene, CDR1 is SGHAT and CDR2 is FQNNGV. The CDR3 is 16 residues long. Trimming stripped 5 bases from V and 6 bases from J, with 22 bases between. The CDR3 reads CASSPAPGANIPEAFF. The CDR3 nucleotides read TGTGCCAGCAGCCCGGCCCCGGGGGCTAACATCCCTGAAGCTTTCTTT.

This chain connects TRBV28 to TRBJ2-5; D remains unclear. The length of the CDR3 is 17 residues. Germline assignment: CDR1 MDHEN and CDR2 SYDVKM. V was trimmed by 2 bases and J by 5 bases, leaving 21 bases between them. The CDR3 region has the DNA TGTGCCAGCAGTTTACGGTCAAACAGTCCGGTGGCTGAGACCCAGTACTTC. It translates to CASSLRSNSPVAETQYF.

Notes on this clone: Other nucleotide sequences in the sample specify the same CDR3. The chain carries TRBV7-9 and TRBJ2-7; D ambiguous. From germline, CDR1 is SEHNR and CDR2 FQNEAQ (reference sequence). V was pared by 1 base and J by 3 bases, with 7 bases between. The CDR3 sequence is 13 residues long. CDR3 in amino acids: CASSLGPSYEQYF. The CDR3 DNA reads TGTGCCAGCAGCTTAGGCCCCAGCTACGAGCAGTACTTC. Combining the CDR3 with reference TRBV7-9 and TRBJ2-7 gives the whole variable domain DTGVSQNPRHKITKRGQNVTFRCDPISEHNRLYWYRQTLGQGPEFLTYFQNEAQLEKSRLLSDRFSAERPKGSFSTLEIQRTEQGDSAMYLCASSLGPSYEQYFGPGTRLTVT.

In regard to this clone: The same CDR3 arises from other DNA sequences in this sample as well. The chain links TRBV7-9 to TRBJ1-5, with D possibly TRBD1 on 6 matching bases. V was trimmed by 1 base and J by 1 base, leaving 8 bases between them. Germline V gives CDR1 SEHNR, CDR2 FQNEAQ (reference sequence). The CDR3 covers 15 residues. Here the CDR3 DNA reads TGTGCCAGCAGCTTAGACAGGGAGAGCAATCAGCCCCAGCATTTT. Its translation is CASSLDRESNQPQHF.

CDR3: CASSEGNEQFF. CDR3 bases: TGCGCCAGCAGTGAGGGTAATGAGCAGTTCTTC. The rearrangement joins TRBV10-2 to TRBJ2-1; the D is unclear. V lost 2 bases to trimming and J lost 7 bases, with 3 bases between them. CDR1 and CDR2 (germline): WSHSY, SAAADI. The CDR3 is 11 residues long.

The V and J genes are TRBV5-6 and TRBJ2-1; no clear D. The germline V and J ends were trimmed by 4 bases and 9 bases, with 8 bases remaining between them. CDR1 SGHDT and CDR2 YYEEEE come from the germline V gene. CDR3 size: 11 residues. The CDR3 region is CASSHESEQFF. For the CDR3, the DNA is TGTGCCAGCAGCCATGAGTCTGAGCAGTTCTTC.

This rearrangement joins TRBV19 to TRBJ2-1; 13 positions match TRBD2. The CDR3 is 19 residues long. V trimming: 4 bases; J trimming: 8 bases; junction bases outside the gene matches: 17. CDR1 is LNHDA, CDR2 SQIVND, per germline (reference sequence). The chain's CDR3 is CASSSLKTSGRPGPYEQFF. CDR3 DNA: TGTGCCAGTAGTAGCCTAAAGACTAGCGGGAGGCCAGGGCCATATGAGCAGTTCTTC.

The chain joins TRBV27 to TRBJ2-3; a weak D match, TRBD2 (5 bases). Germline loops: CDR1 MNHEY, CDR2 SMNVEV (reference sequence). Trimming took off 1 base at V and 4 bases at J, with 6 bases between the two ends. The CDR3 contains 13 residues. The CDR3 bases are TGTGCCAGCAGTTTATATAGCGCAGATACGCAGTATTTT. This translates into CASSLYSADTQYF.

The chain uses TRBV21-1 and TRBJ1-4. TRBV21-1 is given as a pseudogene. This CDR3 has 14 amino acids. The CDR3 here is CASSNTPTNEKLFF. Written as DNA, the CDR3 is TGTGCCAGCAGCAACACCCCAACTAATGAAAAACTGTTTTTT.

With respect to this clone: The same CDR3 also results from other DNA sequences found in this sample. V gene TRBV5-6 combines with J gene TRBJ2-3; no clear D. V was clipped by 1 base and J by 6 bases, with 3 bases between them. There are 11 residues in the CDR3. Germline-derived CDR1 and CDR2 are SGHDT and YYEEEE. This CDR3 is CASSLLDTQYF. CDR3 DNA sequence: TGTGCCAGCAGCTTGTTGGATACGCAGTATTTT.

This chain connects TRBV6-5 to TRBJ1-1; no clear D gene. V was clipped by 6 bases and J by 6 bases, with 17 bases between them. The CDR3 totals 14 residues. CDR1 MNHEY and CDR2 SVGAGI come from the germline V gene. This CDR3 reads CASSPRTRIAEAFF. CDR3 coding DNA: TGTGCCAGCAGCCCTCGTACTAGGATTGCTGAAGCTTTCTTT.

This chain uses TRBV28 with TRBJ1-4; D is unclear. CDR1 is MDHEN and CDR2 is SYDVKM in the germline V gene. There are 13 residues in the CDR3. The V end lost 3 bases, the J end lost 3 bases, and 5 bases lay between the germline ends. The DNA for the CDR3 is TGTGCCAGCAGTTTCTCTTCTAATGAAAAACTGTTTTTT. It specifies CASSFSSNEKLFF. The variable domain in full, completed from reference TRBV28 and TRBJ1-4, reads DVKVTQSSRYLVKRTGEKVFLECVQDMDHENMFWYRQDPGLGLRLIYFSYDVKMKEKGDIPEGYSVSREKKERFSLILESASTNQTSMYLCASSFSSNEKLFFGSGTQLSVL.

The J gene is TRBJ2-7, the V gene TRBV28, with D tentatively TRBD1 (6 bases). The CDR3 is 16 residues long. V was clipped by 4 bases and J by 0 bases, with 16 bases between them. CDR1 MDHEN and CDR2 SYDVKM come from the germline V gene. CDR3 sequence (DNA): TGTGCCAGCAGTTCTCCGGGACATAGCCTCTCCTACGAGCAGTACTTC. It translates to CASSSPGHSLSYEQYF.

The chain is built from TRBV4-1 and TRBJ2-7; 9 bases align to TRBD2. Germline trimming cut 5 bases from V and 2 bases from J; bases unmatched to any gene: 7. CDR1 is MGHRA, CDR2 YSYEKL, per germline. This CDR3 region has 15 residues. CDR3 nucleotides: TGCGCCAGCAGCGATACTAGCGGGCGCCCCTACGAGCAGTACTTC. Its protein product is CASSDTSGRPYEQYF.

The CDR3 spells CASSQGTGEGEKLFF. For the CDR3, the DNA is TGTGCCAGCAGCCAGGGGACAGGGGAGGGGGAAAAACTGTTTTTT. The V and J genes are TRBV4-2 and TRBJ1-4; 10 bases fit TRBD1. The ends lost 3 bases at V and 8 bases at J; junction bases unmatched: 6. The length of the CDR3 is 15 residues. Looked up from germline, CDR1 is LGHNA and CDR2 is YNFKEQ.

The chain links TRBV19 to TRBJ1-2; maybe TRBD1 (6 bases). The CDR3 is 16 residues long. Trimming took 6 bases from V and 5 from J, leaving 22 bases between them. Germline lookup yields CDR1 LNHDA and CDR2 SQIVND (reference sequence). CDR3 bases: TGTGCCAGTAGACCCCGGGACACAGGCCCTACTTATGGCTACACCTTC. Its translation is CASRPRDTGPTYGYTF.

The rearrangement uses TRBV6-1 and TRBJ2-3, with 7 bases lining up with TRBD2. The CDR3 runs to 13 residues. V lost 7 bases to trimming and J lost 6 bases; unmatched junction nucleotides: 7. Germline CDR1 reads MNHNS; CDR2 reads SASEGT. The CDR3 nucleotides read TGTGCCAGCAATGCGGGAGTAACGGATACGCAGTATTTT. Translating it yields CASNAGVTDTQYF.

The rearrangement links TRBV10-2 to TRBJ1-2; D remains ambiguous. CDR3 size: 16 residues. Trimming stripped 3 bases from V and 5 bases from J, with 19 bases between. In germline, CDR1 is WSHSY, CDR2 SAAADI. The CDR3 loop reads CASSDAVGGLGYGYTF. CDR3 in DNA: TGCGCCAGCAGTGACGCGGTCGGAGGTCTAGGTTATGGCTACACCTTC.

The V call is TRBV28, the J call TRBJ2-7, with 7 positions matching TRBD2. Germline assignment: CDR1 MDHEN and CDR2 SYDVKM. The CDR3 spans 15 residues. V gave up 2 bases and J gave up 3 bases; unmatched junction bases: 7. DNA of the CDR3: TGTGCCAGCAGTTTAACCCGTCTAGCGGTCTACGAGCAGTACTTC. It yields the protein CASSLTRLAVYEQYF.

The V and J genes are TRBV5-4 and TRBJ2-1, with 10 bases identical to TRBD2. Losses at the gene ends were 9 bases for V and 10 bases for J; bases not matched to a gene: 10. This CDR3 spans 13 amino acids. CDR1 is SGHNT and CDR2 is YYREEE in the germline V gene (reference sequence). The CDR3 region is CATQREGLEEQFF. The CDR3 nucleotides are TGTGCCACCCAGCGGGAGGGCCTTGAAGAGCAGTTCTTC.